The 8 T cell receptor beta chains below all came from one sample that was sequenced in a study of cytomegalovirus exposure and HLA in healthy donors. In the PCR, 60 Vbeta and 13 Jbeta primers were used. Profiling relied on immunoSEQ multiplex PCR, and the TCRdb table lists in-frame clones only, not all of them. This table has about 150,000 clones, roughly 80% appearing once. Input material: PBMCs. The receptors originated from a woman in her 30s in good health and CMV-seronegative.

J is TRBJ2-3 and V is TRBV15, with 8 bases lining up with TRBD2. CDR3 size: 14 residues. Germline V lookup: CDR1 LNHNV, CDR2 YYDKDF (reference sequence). V lost 8 bases and J lost 5; bases outside the gene matches: 9. The CDR3 loop is CATSPGGPEDTQYF. CDR3 in DNA: TGTGCCACCTCACCGGGGGGGCCGGAAGATACGCAGTATTTT.

CDR3 DNA: TGTGCCAGCAGTGAATCCGGAGGGTCCGGGGAGCTGTTTTTT. Its protein product is CASSESGGSGELFF. The chain links TRBV25-1 to TRBJ2-2; possibly TRBD2 for D (6 bases). This CDR3 is built from 14 residues. The germline V and J ends were trimmed by 1 base and 6 bases, with 9 bases remaining between them. The germline V gene encodes CDR1 MGHDK and CDR2 SYGVNS.

The chain has TRBV7-3 and TRBJ2-3, with a weak D call TRBD2 (5 bases). The CDR3 is made up of 13 amino acids. V was pared by 5 bases and J by 5 bases, with 11 bases between. The germline V gene has CDR1 SGHTA and CDR2 FQGTGA. The chain's CDR3 is CASSRRAVDTQYF. The CDR3, as DNA: TGTGCCAGCAGCCGGCGGGCGGTAGATACGCAGTATTTT.

The chain uses TRBV5-5 and TRBJ2-1, with 7 bases fitting TRBD2. The CDR3 contains 13 residues. The V gene end was trimmed by 0 bases and the J gene end by 6 bases; junction bases not matched to a gene: 0. Germline assignment: CDR1 SGHKS and CDR2 YYEKEE (reference sequence). The CDR3 protein is CASSLGTSNEQFF. The CDR3 nucleotides read TGTGCCAGCAGCTTGGGGACTAGCAATGAGCAGTTCTTC.

The chain uses TRBV5-1 and TRBJ1-6; TRBD1 aligns across 9 bases. The V segment lost 0 bases and the J segment 6 bases; nucleotides outside the gene matches: 4. The CDR3 extends over 16 amino acids. CDR1 is SGHRS, CDR2 YFSETQ, per germline. CDR3 in DNA: TGCGCCAGCAGCTTGGGCCAGGGACAGGGTAATTCACCCCTCCACTTT. Protein: CASSLGQGQGNSPLHF.

This clone was recorded a few times. The chain is built from TRBV10-2 and TRBJ1-5, with D unresolved. Germline CDR1 WSHSY, CDR2 SAAADI. V lost 0 bases to trimming and J lost 5 bases, with 8 bases between them. CDR3 length: 14 residues. The CDR3 DNA reads TGCGCCAGCAGTGAGTCGTCGGGATATCAGCCCCAGCATTTT. This translates into CASSESSGYQPQHF.

To note about this clone: Other nucleotide sequences from this sample produce the same CDR3. The CDR3 is CATSFSRGGRDEQFF. The CDR3 nucleotides are TGCGCCACCAGTTTCAGCCGGGGGGGGCGGGATGAGCAGTTCTTC. The rearrangement links TRBV5-1 to TRBJ2-1; TRBD2 matches 8 bases. J lost 8 bases, V lost 9 bases, and 16 bases had no gene match. Looked up from germline, CDR1 is SGHRS and CDR2 is YFSETQ. The CDR3 is 15 amino acids. The full variable domain, with the rest looked up from reference TRBV5-1 and TRBJ2-1, is KAGVTQTPRYLIKTRGQQVTLSCSPISGHRSVSWYQQTPGQGLQFLFEYFSETQRNKGNFPGRFSGRQFSNSRSEMNVSTLELGDSALYLCATSFSRGGRDEQFFGPGTRLTVL.

This sequence joins TRBV19 and TRBJ2-2; 9 nucleotides line up with TRBD2. Germline CDR1 and CDR2: LNHDA and SQIVND (reference sequence). The CDR3 runs to 16 residues. V lost 4 bases, J lost 5 bases, and 8 bases stayed unmatched. The CDR3 nucleotides read TGTGCCAGTAGTAAAGGAAGCGGGGGGCGGACCGGGGAGCTGTTTTTT. Protein: CASSKGSGGRTGELFF.